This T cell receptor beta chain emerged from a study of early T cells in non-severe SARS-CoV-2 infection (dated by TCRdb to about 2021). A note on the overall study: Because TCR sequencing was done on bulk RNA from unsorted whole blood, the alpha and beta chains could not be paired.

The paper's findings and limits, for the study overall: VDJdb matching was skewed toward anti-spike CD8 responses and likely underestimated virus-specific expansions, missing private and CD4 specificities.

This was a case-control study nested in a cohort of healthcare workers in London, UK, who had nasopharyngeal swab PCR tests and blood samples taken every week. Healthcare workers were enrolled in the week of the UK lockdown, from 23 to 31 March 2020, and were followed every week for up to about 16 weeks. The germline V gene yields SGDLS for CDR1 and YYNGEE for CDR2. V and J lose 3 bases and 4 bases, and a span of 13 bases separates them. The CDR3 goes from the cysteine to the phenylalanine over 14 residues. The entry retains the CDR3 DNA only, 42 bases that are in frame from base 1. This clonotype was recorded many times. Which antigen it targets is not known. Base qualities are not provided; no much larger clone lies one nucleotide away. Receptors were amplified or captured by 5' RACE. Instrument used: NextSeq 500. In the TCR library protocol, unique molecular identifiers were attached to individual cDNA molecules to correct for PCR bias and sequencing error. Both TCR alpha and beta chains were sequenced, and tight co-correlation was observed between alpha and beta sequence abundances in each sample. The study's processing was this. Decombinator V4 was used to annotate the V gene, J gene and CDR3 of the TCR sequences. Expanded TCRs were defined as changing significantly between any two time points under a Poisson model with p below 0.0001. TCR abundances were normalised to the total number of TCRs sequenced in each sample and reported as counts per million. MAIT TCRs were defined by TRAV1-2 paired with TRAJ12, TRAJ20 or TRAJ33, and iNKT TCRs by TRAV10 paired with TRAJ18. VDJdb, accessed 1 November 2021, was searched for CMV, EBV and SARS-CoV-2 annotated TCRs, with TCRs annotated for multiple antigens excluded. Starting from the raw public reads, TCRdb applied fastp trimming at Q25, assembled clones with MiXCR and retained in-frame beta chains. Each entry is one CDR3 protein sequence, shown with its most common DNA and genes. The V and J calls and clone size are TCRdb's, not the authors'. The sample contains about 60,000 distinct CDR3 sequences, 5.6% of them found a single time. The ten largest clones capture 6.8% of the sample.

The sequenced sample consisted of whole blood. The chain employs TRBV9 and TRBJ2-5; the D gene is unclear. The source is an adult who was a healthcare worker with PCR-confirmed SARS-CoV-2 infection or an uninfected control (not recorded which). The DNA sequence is TGTGCCAGCAGCGCCCCGACGATCCCAGAGACCCAGTACTTC. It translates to CASSAPTIPETQYF.